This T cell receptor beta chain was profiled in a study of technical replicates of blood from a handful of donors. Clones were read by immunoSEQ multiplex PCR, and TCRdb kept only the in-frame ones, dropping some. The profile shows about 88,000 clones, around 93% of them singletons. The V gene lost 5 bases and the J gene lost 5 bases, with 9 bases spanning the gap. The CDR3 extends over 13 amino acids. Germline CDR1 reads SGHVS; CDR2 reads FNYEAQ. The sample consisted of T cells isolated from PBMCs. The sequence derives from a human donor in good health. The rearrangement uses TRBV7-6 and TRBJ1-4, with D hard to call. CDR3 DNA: TGTGCCAGCAGCCGTATTATGAATGAAAAACTGTTTTTT. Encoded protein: CASSRIMNEKLFF.